This TCR beta chain was observed in a study of blood T cell repertoires in COVID-19 (dated by TCRdb to the early 2020s). Notes on the research overall: Samples from collaborators originated in the United States, Italy and Spain and spanned both the acute and convalescent phases of COVID-19. HLA class I and class II types, where available, came from metadata supplied by the sample provider rather than from assay-based typing. The material from the prospective study consisted of cDNA or gDNA derived from T cells, B-cell-depleted T cells, or PBMCs. The repertoires were released in a freely available public database intended as a resource for research on the immune response to SARS-CoV-2. The dataset comprised deeply sampled blood TCRbeta repertoires from subjects exposed to, actively infected with, or recovered from COVID-19. Nearly every sample came with metadata listing a de-identified subject ID, COVID-19 status, age in years and sex. Samples came from the ongoing ImmuneRACE study (first 160 participants) plus 1,254 subjects from 6 global collaborators. Overall study results and their limits: Clinical and demographic metadata were provided uncurated, with the amount varying by source and participant.

The immunoSEQ Assay, a bias-controlled multiplex PCR, was used to amplify TCRbeta CDR3 regions from genomic DNA. In the original analysis: The number of nucleated cells in each sample was estimated from the amplification of reference gene primers within the assay. To quantify the absolute abundance of each unique TCRbeta CDR3 rearrangement, sequence reads were collapsed and filtered. Productive Simpson clonality was computed per sample as the square root of Simpson's diversity index over productive rearrangements. Not all clones reach the TCRdb copy of this immuneACCESS table, which keeps in-frame sequences only. Checked studies attribute under half of the gap to unresolved V genes and leave the rest unexplained. V and J calls and clone size are as listed in that table; D and trimming were resolved from the DNA. Recorded for this sample are 150,000 to 200,000 clones; roughly 89% of them occurred a single time. Over 3.5% of the sample rests with the top ten.

In regard to this clone: Its antigen is not yet known. No clone much larger than this one lies a single base away; base qualities are absent.

CDR1 GTSNPN and CDR2 SVGIG were looked up in the germline V gene (reference sequence). V is shortened by 2 bases, J by 0 bases, and the region joining them spans 20 bases. Taken from cysteine to phenylalanine, the CDR3 has 18 residues. Only the CDR3 DNA is retained, 54 bases long and in frame from the first base. Whole blood was collected in K2EDTA tubes by collaborating institutions according to the institutions' own protocols. For TCRbeta analysis, collaborators shipped samples as frozen whole blood, isolated PBMCs, or DNA extracted from either of those sample types. This chain joins TRBV30 to TRBJ1-3; the D region possibly corresponds to TRBD1 (5 bases align). The sequenced sample consisted of peripheral blood. The receptor was derived from a man between 18 and 35 years old with active or convalescent COVID-19. Here the CDR3 is given as CAWSSGLRGLNSGNTIYF. The DNA sequence is TGTGCCTGGAGTTCAGGATTAAGGGGACTAAACTCTGGAAACACCATATATTTT.